The 17 T cell receptor beta chains in this list originate from one sample, sequenced in a study of cytomegalovirus exposure and HLA in healthy donors. Some clones are missing from TCRdb's copy, which holds only in-frame ones; the method was immunoSEQ multiplex PCR. The sample carries about 130,000 clones, approximately 90% recorded once. Input material: PBMCs. The source is a young woman in good health and CMV-seropositive.

The gene calls are TRBV4-1 and TRBJ1-5, with a possible D match to TRBD1 (6 bases). The CDR3 runs 14 residues. V lost 4 bases to trimming and J lost 7 bases, with 14 bases between them. Germline V gene data show CDR1 as MGHRA and CDR2 as YSYEKL. DNA for the CDR3: TGCGCCAGCAGCCCATACATTACAGGGCAGCCCCAGCATTTT. Its protein is CASSPYITGQPQHF.

The chain has TRBV19 and TRBJ1-5; 7 nucleotides line up with TRBD1. CDR3 length: 14 residues. Germline lookup yields CDR1 LNHDA and CDR2 SQIVND (reference sequence). V lost 0 bases and J lost 5; bases outside the gene matches: 1. The CDR3 loop reads CASSIDQGDQPQHF. As DNA, the CDR3 is TGTGCCAGTAGTATAGATCAGGGGGATCAGCCCCAGCATTTT.

The rearrangement uses TRBV6-5 and TRBJ1-6, with 9 bases matching TRBD1. The CDR3 is 15 residues long. Germline V CDR1 and CDR2: MNHEY, SVGAGI. V trimming: 4 bases; J trimming: 8 bases; junction bases outside the gene matches: 6. As DNA, the CDR3 is TGTGCCAGCAGTTCGCCGGGACAGGGTCATTCACCCCTCCACTTT. Its translation is CASSSPGQGHSPLHF.

The CDR3 loop is CASSDSGGKGANEQFF. In DNA form, the CDR3 reads TGTGCCAGCAGTGACTCAGGCGGGAAGGGTGCCAATGAGCAGTTCTTC. The rearrangement uses TRBV6-4 and TRBJ2-1; D is perhaps TRBD2 (6 bases). The germline gives CDR1 MRHNA, CDR2 SNTAGT. V shed 0 bases and J shed 6 bases, with 15 bases lying between them. The CDR3 contains 16 residues.

CDR3: CASSEEGETQYF. The CDR3 DNA reads TGTGCCAGCAGTGAGGAGGGGGAGACCCAGTACTTC. The chain uses TRBV2 and TRBJ2-5, with D perhaps TRBD2 (6 bases). The CDR3 totals 12 residues. Germline V gives CDR1 SNHLY, CDR2 FYNNEI. V lost 3 bases and J lost 5, with 7 bases in between.

This chain joins TRBV6-5 and TRBJ2-5; 7 nucleotides line up with TRBD2. The DNA end is a closer match to TRBJ2-7, so the J assignment may be wrong. This CDR3 has 15 amino acids. Germline CDR1 reads MNHEY; CDR2 reads SVGAGI. CDR3 sequence: CASSLLSSGLYEQYF. CDR3 sequence (DNA): TGTGCCAGCAGCCTACTGTCTAGCGGACTTTACGAGCAGTACTTC.

The chain is built from TRBV2 and TRBJ2-2, with TRBD2 matching 13 bases. Trimming removed 6 bases from V and 4 bases from J; junction bases left unmatched: 5. CDR1 SNHLY and CDR2 FYNNEI come from the germline V gene. The CDR3 is 16 residues long. The CDR3 DNA reads TGTGCCAGCAGACCGACTAGCGGGGGGACCACCGGGGAGCTGTTTTTT. It translates to CASRPTSGGTTGELFF.

This chain uses TRBV4-1 with TRBJ2-4; D is possibly TRBD2 (6 bases). Germline CDR1 is MGHRA and CDR2 is YSYEKL. The CDR3 covers 16 residues. V lost 5 bases and J lost 3, with 17 bases in between. The DNA for the CDR3 is TGCGCCAGCAGCGGTGCCGCATTCGGGAGCAAAAACATTCAGTACTTC. It translates to CASSGAAFGSKNIQYF.

Written as DNA, the CDR3 is TGCGCCAGCAGCTTGGAGGCGGCAGTGGTCAATGAGCAGTTCTTC. It yields the protein CASSLEAAVVNEQFF. This rearrangement joins TRBV5-1 to TRBJ2-1; D is ambiguous. The CDR3 length is 15 residues. Trimming took off 0 bases at V and 6 bases at J, with 13 bases between the two ends. Germline loops: CDR1 SGHRS, CDR2 YFSETQ.

The rearrangement joins TRBV28 to TRBJ1-4; maybe TRBD1 (5 bases). The germline V gene encodes CDR1 MDHEN and CDR2 SYDVKM. Trimming stripped 6 bases from V and 0 bases from J, with 14 bases between. The CDR3 consists of 16 residues. The CDR3 DNA reads as TGTGCCAGCAGCGCCCACGGGGGGGCAACTAATGAAAAACTGTTTTTT. Protein product: CASSAHGGATNEKLFF.

The gene calls are TRBV7-9 and TRBJ2-2, with TRBD1 matching over 9 bases. Germline lookup yields CDR1 SEHNR and CDR2 FQNEAQ (reference sequence). The CDR3 spans 16 residues. With V trimmed by 4 bases and J by 5 bases, 8 bases remained unmatched. DNA of the CDR3: TGTGCCAGCAGCTCGACACAGGGGGCGCGTACCGGGGAGCTGTTTTTT. This encodes CASSSTQGARTGELFF.

The rearrangement links TRBV7-2 to TRBJ1-2; 8 bases agree with TRBD1. Trimming removed 3 bases from V and 6 bases from J; junction bases left unmatched: 9. CDR1 and CDR2 from the germline V gene are SGHTA and FQGNSA. The CDR3 has 15 amino acids. The CDR3 sequence is CASSFRDRGGDGYTF. The CDR3 nucleotides read TGTGCCAGCAGCTTCAGAGACAGGGGAGGGGATGGCTACACCTTC.

V and J are TRBV2 and TRBJ2-3; D unresolved. The CDR3 runs to 14 residues. Trimming took 4 bases from V and 3 from J, leaving 11 bases between them. Germline-derived CDR1 and CDR2 are SNHLY and FYNNEI. The CDR3 region has the DNA TGTGCCAGCAGTGGTTTAGTAAAAACAGATACGCAGTATTTT. Its translation: CASSGLVKTDTQYF.

The chain combines TRBV9 with TRBJ1-2; 9 bases line up with TRBD1. V shed 0 bases, J shed 4 bases, and the junction held 4 bases outside the gene matches. The germline CDR1 and CDR2 sequences are SGDLS and YYNGEE. The CDR3 runs to 15 residues. CDR3 protein: CASSVGTGVTYGYTF. CDR3 bases: TGTGCCAGCAGCGTAGGGACAGGGGTGACCTATGGCTACACCTTC.

The V call is TRBV5-1, the J call TRBJ2-7; the D gene is possibly TRBD1 (7 bases). Deletions cut 7 bases from V and 2 bases from J, with 19 bases between. The germline V gene encodes CDR1 SGHRS and CDR2 YFSETQ. This CDR3 has 15 amino acids. The CDR3 region is CASRLGGTETYEQYF. CDR3 DNA: TGCGCCAGCCGCCTAGGAGGGACAGAGACCTACGAGCAGTACTTC.

The V and J genes are TRBV7-9 and TRBJ1-5, with 7 bases that match TRBD1. Trimming removed 4 bases from V and 0 bases from J; junction bases left unmatched: 6. CDR3 length: 16 amino acids. In germline, CDR1 is SEHNR, CDR2 FQNEAQ (reference sequence). For the CDR3, the DNA is TGTGCCAGCAGCTCCGGACAGGATTATAGCAATCAGCCCCAGCATTTT. Its translation is CASSSGQDYSNQPQHF.

V and J are TRBV28 and TRBJ2-3; possibly TRBD2 for D (7 bases). The CDR3 consists of 17 residues. V lost 6 bases, J lost 3 bases, and 22 bases lay in between. Germline V gene lookup returns CDR1 MDHEN and CDR2 SYDVKM. The CDR3 sequence is CASSPPLSGRGTDTQYF. For the CDR3, the DNA is TGTGCCAGCAGCCCACCACTTTCAGGGAGGGGGACAGATACGCAGTATTTT.